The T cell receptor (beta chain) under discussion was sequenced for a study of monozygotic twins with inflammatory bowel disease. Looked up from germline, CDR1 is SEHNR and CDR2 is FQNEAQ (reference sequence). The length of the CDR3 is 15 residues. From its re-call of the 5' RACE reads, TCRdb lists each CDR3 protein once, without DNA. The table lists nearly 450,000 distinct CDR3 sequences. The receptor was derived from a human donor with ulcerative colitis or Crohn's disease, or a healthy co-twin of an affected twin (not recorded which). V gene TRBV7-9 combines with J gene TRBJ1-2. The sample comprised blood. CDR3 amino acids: CASSFSRDSFYGYTF.